The clone carrying this TCR beta chain was counted once. This CDR3 spans 18 amino acids. Per germline, CDR1 MNHEY and CDR2 SMNVEV (reference sequence). Germline trimming cut 4 bases from V and 7 bases from J; bases unmatched to any gene: 16. These data are taken from a study of blood T cell repertoires in COVID-19. Study processing details: Reference gene primer amplification yielded estimated nucleated cell counts. Using immunoSEQ multiplex PCR, the repertoire was profiled, and TCRdb retains in-frame clones only, with some absent. V, J and clone size are those of that table, while D and trimming were read from the DNA. Among about 80,000 clones listed, 82% were seen once.

The TCR was taken from a human donor in a cohort sampled during active COVID-19. V is TRBV27 and J is TRBJ1-6; 7 bases line up with TRBD1. Sample: peripheral blood. The CDR3 DNA sequence: TGTGCCAGCAGTTCTCCCTTACAAGGGGGCGCGGGAAATTCACCCCTCCACTTT. The encoded protein is CASSSPLQGGAGNSPLHF.